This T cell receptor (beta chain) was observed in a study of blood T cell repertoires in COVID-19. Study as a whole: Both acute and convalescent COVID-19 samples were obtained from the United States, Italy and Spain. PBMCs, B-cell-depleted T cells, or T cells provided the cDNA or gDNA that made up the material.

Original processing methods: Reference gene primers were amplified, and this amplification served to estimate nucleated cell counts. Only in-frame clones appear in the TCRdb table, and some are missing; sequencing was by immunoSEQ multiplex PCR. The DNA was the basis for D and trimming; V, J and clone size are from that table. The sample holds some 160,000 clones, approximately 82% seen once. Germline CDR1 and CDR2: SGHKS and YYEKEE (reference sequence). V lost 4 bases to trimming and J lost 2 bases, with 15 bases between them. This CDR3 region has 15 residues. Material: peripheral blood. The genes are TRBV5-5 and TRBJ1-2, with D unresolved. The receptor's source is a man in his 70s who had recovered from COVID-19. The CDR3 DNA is TGTGCCAGCAGCCCCCAAGCGCACGGGAACTATGGCTACACCTTC. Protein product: CASSPQAHGNYGYTF.